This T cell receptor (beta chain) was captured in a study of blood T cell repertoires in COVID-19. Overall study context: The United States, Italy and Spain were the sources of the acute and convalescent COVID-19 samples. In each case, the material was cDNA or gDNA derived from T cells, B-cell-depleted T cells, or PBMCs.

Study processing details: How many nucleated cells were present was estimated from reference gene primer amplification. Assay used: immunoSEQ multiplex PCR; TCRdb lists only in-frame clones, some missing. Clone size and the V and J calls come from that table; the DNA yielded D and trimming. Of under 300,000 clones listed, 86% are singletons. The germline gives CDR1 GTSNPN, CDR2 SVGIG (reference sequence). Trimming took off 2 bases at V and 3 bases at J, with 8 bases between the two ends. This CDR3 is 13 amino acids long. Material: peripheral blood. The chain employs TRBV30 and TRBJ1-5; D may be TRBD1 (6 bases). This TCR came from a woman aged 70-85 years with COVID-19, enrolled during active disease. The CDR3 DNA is TGTGCCTGGAGTAGGGGGTTCAATCAGCCCCAGCATTTT. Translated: CAWSRGFNQPQHF.